One and the same sample provided the 8 T cell receptor beta chains below, sequenced in a study of T cells in Graves' hyperthyroidism and ophthalmopathy (dated by TCRdb to the late 2010s). To prepare the library, multiplex PCR was applied. For sequencing, an Illumina HiSeq 2000 was employed. The TCR beta CDR3 regions were amplified from the RNA transcripts. The TCR CDR3 was subjected to a first round of RT-PCR using the HTBI primer set and the Qiagen OneStep RT-PCR kit. TCRdb itself trimmed the public reads at Q25 with fastp, ran MiXCR and retained productive beta chains. Rows merge per CDR3 protein into single entries with the most common DNA and genes. This sample comprises 85,000 to 110,000 distinct CDR3 sequences, roughly 47% of them detected only once. The top ten clones comprise approximately 30% of the sample. Specimen: blood. Receptors originate from a middle-aged man with Graves' hyperthyroidism.

This clonotype was seen many times. The chain uses TRBV9 and TRBJ1-3, with 9 bases aligning to TRBD1. The CDR3 length is 15 residues. From germline, CDR1 is SGDLS and CDR2 YYNGEE. Germline trimming cut 5 bases from V and 3 bases from J; bases unmatched to any gene: 6. The CDR3 region is CASSPGTGFGNTIYF. CDR3 bases: TGTGCCAGCAGTCCCGGGACAGGGTTTGGAAACACCATATATTTT.

In its sample, this clonotype was seen many times. The chain is built from TRBV9 and TRBJ1-4, with no clear D. This CDR3 region has 18 residues. The germline CDR1 and CDR2 sequences are SGDLS and YYNGEE. The V and J ends lost 0 bases and 3 bases respectively, with 18 bases between them. The CDR3 DNA reads TGTGCCAGCAGCGTAGGAGGAGGTACTCGGGCCGCTAATGAAAAACTGTTTTTT. This encodes CASSVGGGTRAANEKLFF.

This clonotype was seen many times. This rearrangement joins TRBV7-2 to TRBJ1-1; D is unclear. V gave up 3 bases and J gave up 11 bases, with 13 bases separating them. Germline V lookup: CDR1 SGHTA, CDR2 FQGNSA. The CDR3 covers 12 residues. This CDR3 is CASSFLNTEAFF. The CDR3 region has the DNA TGTGCCAGCAGCTTTTTAAACACGGAGGCTTTCTTT.

The chain carries TRBV19 and TRBJ2-1; D may be TRBD2 (6 bases). CDR1 is LNHDA and CDR2 is SQIVND in the germline V gene (reference sequence). The length of the CDR3 is 16 residues. V was clipped by 7 bases and J by 2 bases, with 18 bases between them. The CDR3: CASTLRGRFAYNEQFF. Here the CDR3 DNA reads TGTGCCAGTACCCTACGGGGGAGGTTCGCCTACAATGAGCAGTTCTTC. Using reference TRBV19 and TRBJ2-1 for the parts outside the CDR3, the full variable domain is DGGITQSPKYLFRKEGQNVTLSCEQNLNHDAMYWYRQDPGQGLRLIYYSQIVNDFQKGDIAEGYSVSREKKESFPLTVTSAQKNPTAFYLCASTLRGRFAYNEQFFGPGTRLTVL.

This sequence joins TRBV9 and TRBJ2-3; tentative D call: TRBD2 (5 bases). Trimming shortened V by 3 bases and J by 3 bases, and 11 bases separated the two germline ends. The CDR3 loop spans 14 amino acids. From germline, CDR1 is SGDLS and CDR2 YYNGEE. Written as DNA, the CDR3 is TGTGCCAGCAGCGACCGACTACCGACAGATACGCAGTATTTT. Translating gives CASSDRLPTDTQYF.

This clonotype appeared a single time. The chain links TRBV25-1 to TRBJ2-7; maybe TRBD2 (5 bases). Germline V CDR1 and CDR2: MGHDK, SYGVNS. Trimming left V 8 bases short and J 6 bases short, with 14 bases between. The CDR3 is 12 amino acids. The CDR3: CASSLPGFEQYF. In DNA, the CDR3 is TGTGCCAGCTCCCTACCGGGGTTCGAGCAGTACTTC.

At least ten counts were recorded for this clonotype. The V gene is TRBV13, the J gene TRBJ2-3; D is possibly TRBD1 (6 bases). V lost 2 bases and J 3 bases, leaving 9 bases between the germline ends. CDR3 length: 14 amino acids. The germline V gene has CDR1 PRHDT and CDR2 FYEKMQ (reference sequence). In nucleotides, the CDR3 is TGTGCCAGCAGCTTAAGGGGGTCGACAGATACGCAGTATTTT. It specifies CASSLRGSTDTQYF.

The genes are TRBV2 and TRBJ1-1; D remains unclear. Germline V lookup: CDR1 SNHLY, CDR2 FYNNEI. The CDR3 is 13 residues long. The CDR3 loop is CARGYTGSTEAFF. In nucleotides, the CDR3 is TGTGCTAGAGGGTACACGGGGTCCACTGAAGCTTTCTTT.